This T cell receptor (beta chain) was identified in a study of beta chain features in type 1 diabetes (dated by TCRdb to 2017 to 2018). Looking at the study overall: Mean age, gender distribution, total cell number and subset yield were not different between patients and healthy donors. Across all samples, about 110 million sorted cells were examined, and cell number per subset correlated strongly with RNA yield. In the study, recently diagnosed type 1 diabetes patients and matched healthy donors were compared on the TCRB repertoires of their sorted circulating CD4+ T cell subsets. Regulatory and stem cell-like memory subsets were isolated from only 8 patients and roughly eight healthy donors, whereas naive and central memory subsets came from all 30 or so donors.

A single peripheral blood draw of about 116 mL on average was collected from each donor into heparinised tubes. Using a panel that included CD45RO, CCR7, CD25, CD127, CD95 and CD27, naive, central memory, regulatory and stem cell-like memory CD4+ T cells were sorted on a BD FACSAria II. A purity above 95% was achieved for all sorted populations. Right away, PBMCs were isolated by Lymphoprep density gradient centrifugation and were stained directly, with no culture step. To minimize batch effects, samples were stained and sorted in pairs, one healthy donor with one patient per experiment. Paper-wide results and their limitations: At VDJ recombination sites, patients with type 1 diabetes made fewer insertions and deleted more nucleotides, a pattern implying thymic rearrangement abnormalities. Because cDNA was sequenced instead of genomic DNA, activated cells with high expression could be over-represented, although the groups did not differ in activation or CD3 levels. Naive, central memory and regulatory TCRB repertoires appeared more similar among patients than among healthy donors. In all four CD4+ subsets, TCRB CDR3 length was moderately but significantly shorter in type 1 diabetes patients. HLA sub-analyses involved small numbers of individuals, so any influence of HLA type on TCRB rearrangement remained unresolved. Shorter templates might be favored by PCR, yet because patient and control samples were amplified and corrected together, any such skew would affect both groups equally.

All of the isolated RNA was reverse transcribed with the High Capacity cDNA Reverse Transcription Kit, so expressed TCRB transcripts were sequenced. Deep immunoSEQ sequencing was applied to naive, central memory and regulatory T cell samples, giving an average of roughly 3.5 million total reads per sample. Sorted cells were lysed in RLT buffer, and RNA was extracted using DNase-treated RNeasy Micro or Mini kits according to cell number. Each cell subset was processed separately to prevent cross-contamination, with patient and healthy donor samples processed together. TCRB sequences were amplified from cDNA with the immunoSEQ multiplex PCR, producing 87-bp fragments spanning the CDR3 region. Sequencing of the amplicons was performed on the Illumina HiSeq platform. Processing in the source paper ran as follows. Synthetic template baselines were used to correct PCR bias computationally, reads within Hamming distance 2 were collapsed together, and singletons that could not be merged were discarded. By aligning reads against IMGT, V, D and J genes, CDR3 length, and insertions or deletions at six rearrangement sites were assigned. Within each subset, clonotype counts were normalized to sorted cell number, after which true diversity and Gini coefficients were computed with the tcR R package. The overlap coefficient, calculated on TCRB nucleotide sequences, was used to measure repertoire sharing. Out-of-frame TCRB sequences from naive cells were analyzed to stand in for the pre-selection repertoire. TCRdb obtained this table from immuneACCESS and retained in-frame rearrangements with V and J assigned. These tables miss some clones; where compared with another copy, unresolved V genes account for less than half of the shortfall, and the remainder is unexplained. V, J and clone size were drawn from that table, and D and trimming were deduced from the DNA. In all, the sample holds around 500,000 clones, and approximately 30% of those were seen once. The top ten clones comprise 0.05% to 0.065% of the sample.

Per the germline V gene, LGHNA is the CDR1 and YSLEER is the CDR2. V trim: 4 bases; J trim: 9 bases; unmatched bases: 17. Including the terminal cysteine and phenylalanine, the CDR3 comprises 17 residues. Only the CDR3 DNA is retained, 51 bases long and in frame from the first base. Of note for this clone: Its antigen is unknown. One base away there is no much larger clone; base qualities are not given.

The receptor was isolated from a man aged 18 to 30 in good health. The chain was built from TRBV4-3 and TRBJ2-5; 10 middle bases align to TRBD1. Sequencing was done on a sample of naive CD4+ T cells from blood. Interpreted using the paper, the cell subset or site label stands for: true naive CD4+ T cells. The base sequence is TGCGCCAGCAGCCCCCGACTGACAGGGGGCCACCCTTTGCCCCAGTACTTC. This gives the protein CASSPRLTGGHPLPQYF.